The 17 T cell receptor beta chains reported below all come from one sample, sequenced in a study of shared clonotypes between healthy human individuals. Here immunoSEQ multiplex PCR was the method, and the copy in TCRdb shows in-frame clones only, minus some. The sample contains approximately 1.9 million clones, about 94% of which appear only once. It was CD45RO-negative cells, positively selected for CCR7, that made up naive CD8 cells, with terminally differentiated effector memory CD45RA+ cells excluded. The sequenced sample was naive CD8+ T cells from PBMCs. Receptors were obtained from a man aged 18-30 years in good health. Some clones in this sample may be carry-over from other donors' samples.

This chain links TRBV7-8 with TRBJ1-5; 9 bases line up with TRBD1. The CDR3 is 14 amino acids. J lost 9 bases, V lost 5 bases, and 8 bases had no gene match. In germline, CDR1 is SGHVS, CDR2 FQNEAQ. The CDR3 DNA sequence: TGTGCCAGCAGCCGGGGACAGGGTAGTCTGCCCCAGCATTTT. Translating gives CASSRGQGSLPQHF.

J is TRBJ1-2 and V is TRBV19, with D hard to call. From germline, CDR1 is LNHDA and CDR2 SQIVND (reference sequence). V shed 9 bases and J shed 3 bases, with 20 bases lying between them. This CDR3 is built from 15 residues. The CDR3 DNA is TGTGCCAGCTCCTATGGGCAGTTTGGTTACTATGGCTACACCTTC. This codes for CASSYGQFGYYGYTF.

The V call is TRBV7-2, the J call TRBJ2-7, with 11 nucleotides matching TRBD2. CDR1 and CDR2 from the germline V gene are SGHTA and FQGNSA. The CDR3 totals 15 residues. V shed 2 bases, J shed 5 bases, and the junction held 5 bases outside the gene matches. The CDR3 loop is CASSLTSGRTHEQYF. DNA of the CDR3: TGTGCCAGCAGCTTAACTAGCGGGAGAACCCACGAGCAGTACTTC.

This rearrangement joins TRBV4-1 to TRBJ1-5; TRBD1 aligns across 7 bases. Losses at the gene ends were 4 bases for V and 4 bases for J; bases not matched to a gene: 16. The germline CDR1 and CDR2 sequences are MGHRA and YSYEKL. The CDR3 extends over 18 amino acids. The CDR3, as DNA: TGCGCCAGCAGCCGTCAAACAGGGGCGGGCCGGGCAAATCAGCCCCAGCATTTT. Protein product: CASSRQTGAGRANQPQHF.

The rearrangement links TRBV19 to TRBJ2-1, with 7 bases fitting TRBD2. The V gene's germline CDR1 is LNHDA and CDR2 SQIVND (reference sequence). The CDR3 sequence is 12 residues long. The V and J ends lost 5 bases and 10 bases, in that order; junction bases with no gene match: 5. In nucleotides, the CDR3 is TGTGCCAGTAGTTACCTCGGGGGGGAGCAGTTCTTC. It translates to CASSYLGGEQFF.

The V and J genes are TRBV7-8 and TRBJ2-7; perhaps TRBD2 as D (5 bases). CDR1 and CDR2 (germline): SGHVS, FQNEAQ. Trimming removed 5 bases at V and 4 bases at J, with 18 bases between. This CDR3 has 15 residues. As DNA, the CDR3 is TGTGCCAGCAGCCTTTTCAACCTAGCCGGTTACGAGCAGTACTTC. Protein sequence: CASSLFNLAGYEQYF.

V usage is TRBV2 and J usage is TRBJ1-1, with D unclear. The germline V gene encodes CDR1 SNHLY and CDR2 FYNNEI. The CDR3 covers 12 residues. Trimming shortened V by 6 bases and J by 7 bases, and 12 bases separated the two germline ends. The CDR3 spells CASSRRAGEAFF. The CDR3 region has the DNA TGTGCCAGCAGCAGGAGGGCAGGTGAAGCTTTCTTT.

The rearrangement uses TRBV5-1 and TRBJ2-5, with D tentatively TRBD2 (6 bases). Judging by the DNA end, TRBJ2-7 fits better; the J call may be wrong. The CDR3 spans 14 residues. Looked up from germline, CDR1 is SGHRS and CDR2 is YFSETQ. CDR3 sequence: CASSLASGAYEQYF. The CDR3 nucleotides are TGCGCCAGCAGCTTGGCGTCGGGAGCCTACGAGCAGTACTTC.

V is TRBV14 and J is TRBJ2-7; TRBD1 agrees at 7 bases. After removal of 4 bases from V and 2 bases from J, the junction contained 5 bases not matched to a gene. The CDR3 loop spans 14 amino acids. Germline values: CDR1 SGHDN, CDR2 FVKESK. The DNA of the CDR3 is TGTGCCAGCAGCCCCGAGGGGGCCGCCTACGAGCAGTACTTC. Translated, it gives CASSPEGAAYEQYF.

Comment on this clone: The same CDR3 also results from other DNA sequences found in this sample. The gene calls are TRBV6-5 and TRBJ2-1, with TRBD2 matching 8 bases. This CDR3 spans 16 amino acids. The junction had 4 bases not matched to a gene; V was cut back by 0 bases and J by 3 bases. Germline V gene sequence: CDR1 MNHEY, CDR2 SVGAGI. CDR3 loop: CASSYSAGEVYNEQFF. The CDR3 DNA follows: TGTGCCAGCAGTTACTCAGCGGGAGAAGTCTACAATGAGCAGTTCTTC.

On this clone itself: At the DNA level, this CDR3 is encoded by other sequences in the same sample as well. V gene TRBV28 combines with J gene TRBJ1-5, with 7 positions matching TRBD1. J was trimmed by 1 base and V by 5 bases; bases with no gene match: 5. The CDR3 has 15 residues. Germline V gene data show CDR1 as MDHEN and CDR2 as SYDVKM. This CDR3 reads CASSLQGVSNQPQHF. Written as DNA, the CDR3 is TGTGCCAGCAGTCTTCAGGGGGTAAGCAATCAGCCCCAGCATTTT.

V usage is TRBV29-1 and J usage is TRBJ1-3; D is perhaps TRBD1 (5 bases). The CDR3 sequence is 15 residues long. Germline V gene sequence: CDR1 SQVTM, CDR2 ANQGSEA. Trimming removed 2 bases at V and 0 bases at J, with 11 bases between. CDR3 sequence: CSVERTGHSGNTIYF. The CDR3 nucleotides read TGCAGCGTTGAACGAACAGGCCACTCTGGAAACACCATATATTTT.

V and J are TRBV28 and TRBJ2-5; D uncertain. Trimming shortened V by 8 bases and J by 4 bases, and 11 bases separated the two germline ends. This CDR3 has 12 residues. Germline values: CDR1 MDHEN, CDR2 SYDVKM. DNA for the CDR3: TGTGCCAGCGTCGGAGTACGAGAGACCCAGTACTTC. Protein sequence: CASVGVRETQYF. The full variable domain, completed using reference TRBV28 and TRBJ2-5, is DVKVTQSSRYLVKRTGEKVFLECVQDMDHENMFWYRQDPGLGLRLIYFSYDVKMKEKGDIPEGYSVSREKKERFSLILESASTNQTSMYLCASVGVRETQYFGPGTRLLVL.

This chain links TRBV2 with TRBJ1-2, with D unclear. V was cut by 0 bases and J by 6 bases, with 17 bases left in between. Germline-derived CDR1 and CDR2 are SNHLY and FYNNEI. CDR3 length equals 16 residues. The CDR3 loop is CASSEALPWTQDGYTF. CDR3 nucleotide sequence: TGTGCCAGCAGTGAAGCGCTTCCCTGGACTCAGGATGGCTACACCTTC.

This chain links TRBV14 with TRBJ2-5; D is uncertain. CDR3 size: 16 residues. Germline V gene sequence: CDR1 SGHDN, CDR2 FVKESK. V dropped 2 bases and J dropped 5 bases, with 18 bases sitting between them. CDR3 sequence (DNA): TGTGCCAGCAGCCAAATATTGCCAAACCGGGTGGAGACCCAGTACTTC. This codes for CASSQILPNRVETQYF.

This clone was recorded only once. V and J are TRBV27 and TRBJ2-5; D tentatively reads TRBD1 or TRBD2 (5 bases each). Germline lookup yields CDR1 MNHEY and CDR2 SMNVEV (reference sequence). Trimming cost V 6 bases and J 8 bases, with 10 bases left between them. The CDR3 is 11 residues long. The CDR3 is CASRAWDTQYF. As DNA, the CDR3 is TGTGCCAGCAGGGCCTGGGACACCCAGTACTTC.

This chain connects TRBV10-3 to TRBJ2-1; 13 bases line up with TRBD2. This CDR3 region has 16 residues. The V segment lost 4 bases and the J segment 1 base; nucleotides outside the gene matches: 1. CDR1 and CDR2 from the germline V gene are ENHRY and SYGVKD. The CDR3 here is CAISGLAGGSYNEQFF. The CDR3 DNA is TGTGCCATCAGTGGACTAGCGGGAGGTTCCTACAATGAGCAGTTCTTC.